This T cell receptor (beta chain) is drawn from a study of blood T cells in healthy people across ages. Study-wide background: Capture by template switching was about one barcoded beta molecule per two T cells. Study observations and caveats: Whereas aged donors had fewer naive CD4+ cells, long-lived donors had more of them and higher diversity.

Remarks on this clonotype: The target antigen is unknown.

Caucasian, healthy and from Russia, the donors were aged between roughly 6 and 100. A minimum of 6.5 million PBMCs was isolated per sample. Then a second PCR, running roughly 7 to 11 cycles, was carried out with a sample-barcoded 5' primer and a J-beta primer mix. TCRdb re-derived calls from the 5' RACE reads in MiXCR, one entry per CDR3 protein. Among some 710,000 distinct CDR3 sequences listed, roughly 20% were seen once. V was pared by 6 bases and J by 1 base, with 12 bases between. The CDR3 sequence is 14 residues long. The gene calls are TRBV12-3 or TRBV12-4 and TRBJ2-5; D gene ambiguous. The TCR comes from a man aged 70 or older in good health. Sequencing used blood. The CDR3 coding sequence is TGTGCCAGCAGCCCCGCAATTTCCCAAGAGACCCAGTACTTC. It codes for CASSPAISQETQYF.